This T cell receptor beta chain was obtained from a study of blood T cell repertoires in COVID-19. Sequenced by immunoSEQ multiplex PCR; TCRdb stores in-frame clones only, minus some. The table has approximately 200,000 clones, about 79% seen once. Each participant's cohort was designated according to participant-reported clinical history. The ends were cut back, 4 bases at V and 0 bases at J, with 11 bases in the middle. This CDR3 is built from 15 residues. In germline, CDR1 is SGHRS, CDR2 YFSETQ. The rearrangement uses TRBV5-1 and TRBJ2-1; no firm D call. Sequencing was done on a sample of PBMCs or T cells enriched from blood (not recorded which). The TCR originated in a middle-aged woman with acute COVID-19. In nucleotides, the CDR3 is TGCGCCAGCAGCCCGGAGTGGAACTCCTACAATGAGCAGTTCTTC. Residues: CASSPEWNSYNEQFF.